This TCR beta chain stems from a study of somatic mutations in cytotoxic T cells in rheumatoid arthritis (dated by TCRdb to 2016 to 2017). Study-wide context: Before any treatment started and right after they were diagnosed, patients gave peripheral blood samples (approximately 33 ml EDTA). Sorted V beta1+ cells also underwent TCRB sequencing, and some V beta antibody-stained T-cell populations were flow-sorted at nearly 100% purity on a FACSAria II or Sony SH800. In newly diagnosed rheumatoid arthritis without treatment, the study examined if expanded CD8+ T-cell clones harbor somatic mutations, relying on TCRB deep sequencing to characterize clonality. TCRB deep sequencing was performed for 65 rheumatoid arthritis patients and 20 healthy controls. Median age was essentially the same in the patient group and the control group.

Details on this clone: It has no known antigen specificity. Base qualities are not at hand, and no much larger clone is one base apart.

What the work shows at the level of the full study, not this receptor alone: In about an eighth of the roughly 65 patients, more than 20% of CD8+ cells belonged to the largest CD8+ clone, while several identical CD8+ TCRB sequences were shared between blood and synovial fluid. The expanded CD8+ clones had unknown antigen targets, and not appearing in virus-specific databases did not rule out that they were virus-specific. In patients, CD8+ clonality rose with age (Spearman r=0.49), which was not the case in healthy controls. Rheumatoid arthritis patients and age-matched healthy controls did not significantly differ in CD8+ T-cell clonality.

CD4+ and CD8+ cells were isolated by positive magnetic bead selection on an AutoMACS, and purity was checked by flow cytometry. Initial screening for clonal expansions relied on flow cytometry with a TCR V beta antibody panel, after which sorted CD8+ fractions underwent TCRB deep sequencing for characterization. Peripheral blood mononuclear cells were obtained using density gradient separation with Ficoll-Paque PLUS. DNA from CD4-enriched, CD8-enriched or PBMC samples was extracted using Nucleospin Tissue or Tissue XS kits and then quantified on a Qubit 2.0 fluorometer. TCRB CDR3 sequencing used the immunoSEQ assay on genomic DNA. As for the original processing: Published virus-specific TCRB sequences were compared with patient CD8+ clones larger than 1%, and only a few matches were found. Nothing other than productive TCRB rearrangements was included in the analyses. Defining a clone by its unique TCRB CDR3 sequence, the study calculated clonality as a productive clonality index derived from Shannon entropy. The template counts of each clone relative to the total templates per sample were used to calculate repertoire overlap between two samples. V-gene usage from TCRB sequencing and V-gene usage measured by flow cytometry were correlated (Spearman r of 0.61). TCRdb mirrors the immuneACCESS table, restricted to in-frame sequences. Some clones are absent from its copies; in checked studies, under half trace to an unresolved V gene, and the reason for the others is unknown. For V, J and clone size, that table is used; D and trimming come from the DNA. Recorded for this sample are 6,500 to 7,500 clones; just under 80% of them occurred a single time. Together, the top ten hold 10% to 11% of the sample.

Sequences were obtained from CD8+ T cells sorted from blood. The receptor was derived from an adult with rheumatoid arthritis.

The CDR3 region: CASSQAGGQSSGNTIYF. The sequenced DNA: TGCGCCAGCAGCCAAGCGGGGGGCCAGAGCTCTGGAAACACCATATATTTT. This chain is built from TRBV4-3 and TRBJ1-3, and perhaps TRBD1 as D gene, on 6 matching bases. V gives up 1 base and J gives up 0 bases, and the segment between their germline ends measures 13 bases. The CDR3 has 17 amino acids, counting the end cysteine and phenylalanine. Of all the DNA, just the CDR3 is kept, 51 bases in frame from base 1. The germline V gene gives CDR1 as LGHNA and CDR2 as YSLEER.